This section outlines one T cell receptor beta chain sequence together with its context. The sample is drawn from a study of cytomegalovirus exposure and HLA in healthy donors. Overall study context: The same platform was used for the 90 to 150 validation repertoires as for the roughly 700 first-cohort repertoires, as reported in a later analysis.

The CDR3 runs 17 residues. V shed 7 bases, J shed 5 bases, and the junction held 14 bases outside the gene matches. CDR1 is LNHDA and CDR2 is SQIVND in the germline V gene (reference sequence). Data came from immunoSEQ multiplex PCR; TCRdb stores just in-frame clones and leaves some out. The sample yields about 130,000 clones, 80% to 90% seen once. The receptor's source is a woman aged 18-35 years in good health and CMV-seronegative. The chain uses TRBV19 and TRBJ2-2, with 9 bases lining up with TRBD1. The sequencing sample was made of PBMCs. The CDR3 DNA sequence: TGTGCCAGTACTCCGGGTCGGAGACAGGGGGGAACCGGGGAGCTGTTTTTT. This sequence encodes CASTPGRRQGGTGELFF.